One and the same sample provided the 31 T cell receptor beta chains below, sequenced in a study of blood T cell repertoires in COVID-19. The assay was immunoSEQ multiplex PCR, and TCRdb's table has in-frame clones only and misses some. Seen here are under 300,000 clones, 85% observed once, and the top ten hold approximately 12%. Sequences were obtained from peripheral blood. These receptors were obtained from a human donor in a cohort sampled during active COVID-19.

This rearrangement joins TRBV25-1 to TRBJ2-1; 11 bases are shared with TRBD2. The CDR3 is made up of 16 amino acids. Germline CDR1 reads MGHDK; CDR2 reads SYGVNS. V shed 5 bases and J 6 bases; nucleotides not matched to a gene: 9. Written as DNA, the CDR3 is TGTGCCAGCAGTAGACCCGGGACTAGCGGTACCAATGAGCAGTTCTTC. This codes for CASSRPGTSGTNEQFF.

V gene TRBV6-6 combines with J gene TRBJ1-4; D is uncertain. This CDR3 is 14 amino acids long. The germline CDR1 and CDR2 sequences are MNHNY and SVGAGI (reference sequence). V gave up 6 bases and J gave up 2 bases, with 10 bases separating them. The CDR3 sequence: CASSPDTTNEKLFF. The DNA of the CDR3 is TGTGCCAGCAGCCCAGACACGACTAATGAAAAACTGTTTTTT.

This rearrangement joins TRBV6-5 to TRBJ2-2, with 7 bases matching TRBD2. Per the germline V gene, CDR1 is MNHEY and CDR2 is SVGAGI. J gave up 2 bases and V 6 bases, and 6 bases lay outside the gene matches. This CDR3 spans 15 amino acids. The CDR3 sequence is CASRAGTTNTGELFF. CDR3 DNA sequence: TGTGCCAGCAGGGCCGGGACTACTAACACCGGGGAGCTGTTTTTT.

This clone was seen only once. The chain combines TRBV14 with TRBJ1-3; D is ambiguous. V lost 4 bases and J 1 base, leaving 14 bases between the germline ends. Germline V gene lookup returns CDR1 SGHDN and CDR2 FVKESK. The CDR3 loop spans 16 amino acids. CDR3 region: CASSLMTSYSGNTIYF. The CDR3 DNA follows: TGTGCCAGCAGCCTTATGACATCGTATTCTGGAAACACCATATATTTT.

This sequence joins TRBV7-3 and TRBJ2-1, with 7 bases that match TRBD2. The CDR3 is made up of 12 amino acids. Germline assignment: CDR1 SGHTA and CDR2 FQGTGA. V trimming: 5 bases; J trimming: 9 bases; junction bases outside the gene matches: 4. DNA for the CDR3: TGTGCCAGCAGCGAAATAGCGGGTGAGCAGTTCTTC. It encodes CASSEIAGEQFF. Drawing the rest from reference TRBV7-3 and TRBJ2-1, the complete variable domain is GAGVSQTPSNKVTEKGKYVELRCDPISGHTALYWYRQSLGQGPEFLIYFQGTGAADDSGLPNDRFFAVRPEGSVSTLKIQRTERGDSAVYLCASSEIAGEQFFGPGTRLTVL.

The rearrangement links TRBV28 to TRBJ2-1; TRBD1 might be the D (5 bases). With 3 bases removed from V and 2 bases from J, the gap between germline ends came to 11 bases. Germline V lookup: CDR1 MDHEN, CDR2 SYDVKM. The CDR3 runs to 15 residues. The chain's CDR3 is CASSFAKGAYNEQFF. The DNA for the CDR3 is TGTGCCAGCAGTTTTGCTAAAGGGGCCTACAATGAGCAGTTCTTC.

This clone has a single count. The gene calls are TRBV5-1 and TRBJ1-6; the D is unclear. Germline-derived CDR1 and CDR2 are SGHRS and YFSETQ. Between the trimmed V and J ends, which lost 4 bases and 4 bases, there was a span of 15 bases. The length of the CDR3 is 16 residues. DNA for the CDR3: TGCGCCAGCAGCCCCACCGTTCCCCGGTATAATTCACCCCTCCACTTT. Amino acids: CASSPTVPRYNSPLHF. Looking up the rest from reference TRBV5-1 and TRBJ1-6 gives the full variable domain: KAGVTQTPRYLIKTRGQQVTLSCSPISGHRSVSWYQQTPGQGLQFLFEYFSETQRNKGNFPGRFSGRQFSNSRSEMNVSTLELGDSALYLCASSPTVPRYNSPLHFGNGTRLTVT.

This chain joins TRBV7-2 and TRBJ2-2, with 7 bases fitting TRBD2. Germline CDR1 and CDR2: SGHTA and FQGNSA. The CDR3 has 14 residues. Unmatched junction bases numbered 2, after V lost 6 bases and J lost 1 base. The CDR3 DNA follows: TGTGCCAGCAGTAGCGGGTTGAACACCGGGGAGCTGTTTTTT. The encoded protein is CASSSGLNTGELFF. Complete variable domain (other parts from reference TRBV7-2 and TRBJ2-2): GAGVSQSPSNKVTEKGKDVELRCDPISGHTALYWYRQSLGQGLEFLIYFQGNSAPDKSGLPSDRFSAERTGGSVSTLTIQRTQQEDSAVYLCASSSGLNTGELFFGEGSRLTVL.

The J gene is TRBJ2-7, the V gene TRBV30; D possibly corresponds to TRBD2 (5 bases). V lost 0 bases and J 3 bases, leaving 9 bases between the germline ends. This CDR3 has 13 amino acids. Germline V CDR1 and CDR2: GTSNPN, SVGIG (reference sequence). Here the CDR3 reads CAWSVTGNYEQYF. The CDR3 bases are TGTGCCTGGAGTGTAACGGGAAACTACGAGCAGTACTTC. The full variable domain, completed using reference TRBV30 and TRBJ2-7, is SQTIHQWPATLVQPVGSPLSLECTVEGTSNPNLYWYRQAAGRGLQLLFYSVGIGQISSEVPQNLSASRPQDRQFILSSKKLLLSDSGFYLCAWSVTGNYEQYFGPGTRLTVT.

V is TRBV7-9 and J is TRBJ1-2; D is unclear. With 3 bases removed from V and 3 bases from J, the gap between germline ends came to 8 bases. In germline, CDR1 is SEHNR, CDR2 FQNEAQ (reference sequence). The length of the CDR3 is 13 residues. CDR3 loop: CASSLGSYYGYTF. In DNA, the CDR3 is TGTGCCAGCAGCTTGGGCAGCTACTATGGCTACACCTTC.

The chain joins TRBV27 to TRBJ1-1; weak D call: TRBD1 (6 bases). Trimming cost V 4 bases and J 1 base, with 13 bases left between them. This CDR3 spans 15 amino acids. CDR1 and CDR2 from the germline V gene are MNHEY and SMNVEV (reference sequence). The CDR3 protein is CASSSWGQRNTEAFF. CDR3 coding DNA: TGTGCCAGCAGTTCGTGGGGGCAAAGGAACACTGAAGCTTTCTTT.

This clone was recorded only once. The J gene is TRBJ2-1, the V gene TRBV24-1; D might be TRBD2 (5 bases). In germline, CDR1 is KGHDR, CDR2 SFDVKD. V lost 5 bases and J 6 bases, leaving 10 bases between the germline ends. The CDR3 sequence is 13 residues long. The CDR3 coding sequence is TGTGCCACCAGTGTTGGGAGTCGCAATGAGCAGTTCTTC. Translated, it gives CATSVGSRNEQFF.

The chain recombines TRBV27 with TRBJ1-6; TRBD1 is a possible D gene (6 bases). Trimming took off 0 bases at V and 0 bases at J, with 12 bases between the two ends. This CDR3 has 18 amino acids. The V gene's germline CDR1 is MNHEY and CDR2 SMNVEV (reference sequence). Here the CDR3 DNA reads TGTGCCAGCAGTTTATCGTATAGGGGGATCTCCTATAATTCACCCCTCCACTTT. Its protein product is CASSLSYRGISYNSPLHF.

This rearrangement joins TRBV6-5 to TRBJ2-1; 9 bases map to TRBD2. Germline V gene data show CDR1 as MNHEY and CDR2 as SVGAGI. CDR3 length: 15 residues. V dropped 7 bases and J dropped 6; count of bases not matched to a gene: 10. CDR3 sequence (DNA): TGTGCCAGCACCAATGACGGGACTAGCTTCAATGAGCAGTTCTTC. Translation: CASTNDGTSFNEQFF.

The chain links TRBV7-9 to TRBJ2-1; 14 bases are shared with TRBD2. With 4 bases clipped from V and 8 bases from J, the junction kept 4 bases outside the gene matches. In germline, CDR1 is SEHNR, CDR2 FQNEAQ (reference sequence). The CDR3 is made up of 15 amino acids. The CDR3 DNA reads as TGTGCCAGCAGCTCGGGACTAGCGGGAGTCCATGAGCAGTTCTTC. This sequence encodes CASSSGLAGVHEQFF. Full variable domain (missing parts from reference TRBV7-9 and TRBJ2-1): DTGVSQNPRHKITKRGQNVTFRCDPISEHNRLYWYRQTLGQGPEFLTYFQNEAQLEKSRLLSDRFSAERPKGSFSTLEIQRTEQGDSAMYLCASSSGLAGVHEQFFGPGTRLTVL.

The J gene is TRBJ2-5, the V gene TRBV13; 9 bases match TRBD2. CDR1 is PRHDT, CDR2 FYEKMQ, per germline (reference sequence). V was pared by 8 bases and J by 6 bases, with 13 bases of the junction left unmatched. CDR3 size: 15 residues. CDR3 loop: CASGLGTSYKKTQYF. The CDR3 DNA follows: TGTGCCAGCGGACTCGGGACTAGCTACAAGAAGACCCAGTACTTC.

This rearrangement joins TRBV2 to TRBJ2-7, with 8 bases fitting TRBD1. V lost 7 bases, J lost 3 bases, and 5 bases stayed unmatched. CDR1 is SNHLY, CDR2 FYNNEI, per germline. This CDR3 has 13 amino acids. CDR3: CASNYRGVYEQYF. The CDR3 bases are TGTGCCAGCAACTACAGGGGGGTCTACGAGCAGTACTTC. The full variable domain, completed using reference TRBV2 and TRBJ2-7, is EPEVTQTPSHQVTQMGQEVILRCVPISNHLYFYWYRQILGQKVEFLVSFYNNEISEKSEIFDDQFSVERPDGSNFTLKIRSTKLEDSAMYFCASNYRGVYEQYFGPGTRLTVT.

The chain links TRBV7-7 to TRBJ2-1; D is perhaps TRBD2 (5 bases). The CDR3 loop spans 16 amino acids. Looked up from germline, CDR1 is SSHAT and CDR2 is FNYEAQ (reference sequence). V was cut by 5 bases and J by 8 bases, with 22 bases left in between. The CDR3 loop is CASSRSPRGSLDEQFF. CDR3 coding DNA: TGTGCCAGCAGCAGGAGCCCGAGAGGGTCCTTGGATGAGCAGTTCTTC.

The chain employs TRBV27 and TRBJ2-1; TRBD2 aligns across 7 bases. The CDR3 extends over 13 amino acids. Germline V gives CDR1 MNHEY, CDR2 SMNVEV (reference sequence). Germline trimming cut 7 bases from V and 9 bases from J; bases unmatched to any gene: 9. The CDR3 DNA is TGTGCCAGCAATGGCGGGAGAATGGTTGAGCAGTTCTTC. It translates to CASNGGRMVEQFF.

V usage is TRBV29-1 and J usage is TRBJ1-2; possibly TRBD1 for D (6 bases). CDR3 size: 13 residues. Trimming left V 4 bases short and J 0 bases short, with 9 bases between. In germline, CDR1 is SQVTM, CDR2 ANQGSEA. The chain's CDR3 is CSVATGPNYGYTF. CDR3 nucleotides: TGCAGCGTTGCAACAGGGCCTAACTATGGCTACACCTTC.

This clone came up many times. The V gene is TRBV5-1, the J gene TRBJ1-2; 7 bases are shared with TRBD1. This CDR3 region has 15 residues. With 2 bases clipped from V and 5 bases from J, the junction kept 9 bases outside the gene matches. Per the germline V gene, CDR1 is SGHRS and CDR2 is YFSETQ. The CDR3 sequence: CASSLTSDRRYGYTF. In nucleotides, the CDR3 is TGCGCCAGCAGCTTAACTTCGGACAGGCGGTATGGCTACACCTTC.

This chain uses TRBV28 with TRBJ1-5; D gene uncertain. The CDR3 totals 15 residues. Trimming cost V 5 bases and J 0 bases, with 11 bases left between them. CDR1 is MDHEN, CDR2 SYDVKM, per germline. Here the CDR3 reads CASSPPGYSNQPQHF. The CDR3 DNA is TGTGCCAGCAGTCCCCCAGGTTATAGCAATCAGCCCCAGCATTTT.

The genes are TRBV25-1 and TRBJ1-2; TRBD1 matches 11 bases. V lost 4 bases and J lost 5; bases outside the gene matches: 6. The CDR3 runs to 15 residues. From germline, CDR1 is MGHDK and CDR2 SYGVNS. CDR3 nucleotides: TGTGCCAGCAGTGGACCGGGACAGGGGGGATATGGCTACACCTTC. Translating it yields CASSGPGQGGYGYTF.

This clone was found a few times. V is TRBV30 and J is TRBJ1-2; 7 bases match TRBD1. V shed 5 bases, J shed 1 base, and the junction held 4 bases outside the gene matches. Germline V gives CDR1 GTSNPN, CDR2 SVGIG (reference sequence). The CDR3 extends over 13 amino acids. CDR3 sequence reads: CAWGGTDNYGYTF. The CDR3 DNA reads TGTGCCTGGGGGGGGACAGATAACTATGGCTACACCTTC.

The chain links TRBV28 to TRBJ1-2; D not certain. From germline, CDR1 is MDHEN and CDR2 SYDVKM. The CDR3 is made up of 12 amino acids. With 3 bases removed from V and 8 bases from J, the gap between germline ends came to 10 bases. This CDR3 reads CASSFNSWGYTF. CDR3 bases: TGTGCCAGCAGTTTTAACTCCTGGGGCTACACCTTC.

In DNA form, the CDR3 reads TGTGCCAGCAGTTTAGCCGGACAGGGTTACAATGAGCAGTTCTTC. Protein: CASSLAGQGYNEQFF. The chain uses TRBV28 and TRBJ2-1, with TRBD1 identical over 8 bases. This CDR3 spans 15 amino acids. The ends lost 2 bases at V and 4 bases at J; junction bases unmatched: 4. Germline loops: CDR1 MDHEN, CDR2 SYDVKM.

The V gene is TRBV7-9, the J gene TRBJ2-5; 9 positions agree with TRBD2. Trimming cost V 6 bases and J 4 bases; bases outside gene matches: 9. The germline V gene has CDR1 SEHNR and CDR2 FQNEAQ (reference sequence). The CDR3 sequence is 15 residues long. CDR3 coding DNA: TGTGCCAGCAGTCACCGGCGGCGGGAGGGAGAGACCCAGTACTTC. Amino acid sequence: CASSHRRREGETQYF. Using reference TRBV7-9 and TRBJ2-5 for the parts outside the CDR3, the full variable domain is DTGVSQNPRHKITKRGQNVTFRCDPISEHNRLYWYRQTLGQGPEFLTYFQNEAQLEKSRLLSDRFSAERPKGSFSTLEIQRTEQGDSAMYLCASSHRRREGETQYFGPGTRLLVL.

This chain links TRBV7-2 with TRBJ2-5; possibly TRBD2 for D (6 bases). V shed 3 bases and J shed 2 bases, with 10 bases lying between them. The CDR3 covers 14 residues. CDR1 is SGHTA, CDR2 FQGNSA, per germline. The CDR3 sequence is CASSFQGLQETQYF. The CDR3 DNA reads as TGTGCCAGCAGCTTTCAGGGACTTCAAGAGACCCAGTACTTC.

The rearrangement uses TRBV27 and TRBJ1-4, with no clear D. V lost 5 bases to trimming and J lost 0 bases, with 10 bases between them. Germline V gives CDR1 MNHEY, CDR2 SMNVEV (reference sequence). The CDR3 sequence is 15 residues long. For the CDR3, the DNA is TGTGCCAGCAGTGCCTCAGATGCAACTAATGAAAAACTGTTTTTT. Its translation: CASSASDATNEKLFF.

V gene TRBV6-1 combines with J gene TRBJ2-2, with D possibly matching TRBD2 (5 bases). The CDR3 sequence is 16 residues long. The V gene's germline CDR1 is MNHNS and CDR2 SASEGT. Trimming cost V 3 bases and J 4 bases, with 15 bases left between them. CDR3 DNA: TGTGCCAGCAGTGATGTTTGGTTTCGGGGCACCGGGGAGCTGTTTTTT. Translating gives CASSDVWFRGTGELFF.

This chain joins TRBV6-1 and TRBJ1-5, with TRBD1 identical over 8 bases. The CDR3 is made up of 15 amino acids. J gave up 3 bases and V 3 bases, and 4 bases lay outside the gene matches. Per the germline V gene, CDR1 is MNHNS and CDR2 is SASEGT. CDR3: CASSDRDRLNQPQHF. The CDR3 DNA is TGTGCCAGCAGTGATCGGGACAGGCTCAATCAGCCCCAGCATTTT.